This record covers a single TCR beta chain. Its antigen is unidentified. Patients had newly diagnosed, untreated stage II-IVA oral cavity squamous cell carcinoma. These data come from a study of neoadjuvant anti-PD-1 for oral cavity cancer. Overall study results and limits: Only a few patients per response group were TCR-analyzed; validation needed.

Generated by immunoSEQ multiplex PCR, the TCRdb table keeps only in-frame clones and is missing some. Among 30,000 to 40,000 clones, approximately 87% were seen once, and the ten largest hold roughly 3.6%. The CDR3 runs 15 residues. CDR1 and CDR2 from the germline V gene are LGHNA and YNFKEQ. The ends were cut back, 4 bases at V and 0 bases at J, with 12 bases in the middle. The sequence was collected from a person aged 35 to 85 with oral cavity squamous cell carcinoma. Sequenced material: PBMCs, taken before nivolumab (anti-PD-1) treatment. The chain has TRBV4-2 and TRBJ1-2; D is undetermined. The CDR3 region is CASSRLDGANYGYTF. Here the CDR3 DNA reads TGTGCCAGCAGCCGCTTGGACGGAGCTAACTATGGCTACACCTTC.